The next 9 T cell receptor beta chains were all read from a single sample in a study of Graves' ophthalmopathy and Graves' hyperthyroidism. TCR beta CDR3 amplification used RNA transcripts. HTBI primers primed a first-round RT-PCR, and a second-round multiplex PCR followed. Each CDR3 protein is one row after TCRdb ran MiXCR on the multiplex PCR reads. Among approximately 700,000 distinct CDR3 sequences listed, approximately 40% were seen once. Material for sequencing was peripheral blood. The receptors were gathered from an adult man with Graves' ophthalmopathy.

The chain recombines TRBV2 with TRBJ2-7; D not resolved. The CDR3 has 14 amino acids. Trimming cost V 4 bases and J 2 bases, with 12 bases left between them. From germline, CDR1 is SNHLY and CDR2 FYNNEI. CDR3 sequence (DNA): TGTGCCAGCAGTGCCTTAGTGAAGCCCTACGAGCAGTACTTC. Its translation: CASSALVKPYEQYF.

About this clonotype: At one boundary the junction diverges from the germline segment, which might be a read error. The gene calls are TRBV29-1 and TRBJ2-5, with TRBD1 matching 9 bases. The germline V gene has CDR1 SQVTM and CDR2 ANQGSEA. The CDR3 is 13 amino acids. CDR3 bases: TGCAGTGCGCGAACAGGGGGCACAGAGGCCCAGTACTTC. Translation: CSARTGGTEAQYF.

The J gene is TRBJ1-6, the V gene TRBV10-3, with TRBD1 as a possible D gene (6 bases). Germline V CDR1 and CDR2: ENHRY, SYGVKD. The CDR3 is 14 amino acids. Here the CDR3 reads CASSGANYNSPLHF. The CDR3 nucleotides read TGTGCATCTTCGGGGGCTAACTATAATTCACCCCTCCACTTT.

This clonotype was picked up many times. CDR3 bases: TGTGCCATCAGAACACTGGAGAGTGGAAACACCATATATTTT. Protein: CAIRTLESGNTIYF. The chain has TRBV10-3 and TRBJ1-3; D gene uncertain. CDR3 length: 14 amino acids. Germline CDR1 and CDR2: ENHRY and SYGVKD. The germline V and J ends were trimmed by 6 bases and 3 bases, with 12 bases remaining between them.

This clonotype was observed many times. The rearrangement uses TRBV2 and TRBJ2-5; tentatively, D is TRBD2 (6 bases). V was shortened by 3 bases and J by 5 bases, with 10 bases between the two germline ends. This CDR3 spans 13 amino acids. Germline V gives CDR1 SNHLY, CDR2 FYNNEI. In DNA, the CDR3 is TGTGCCAGCAGTGACGAAGGGAGGGAGACCCAGTACTTC. Translated, it gives CASSDEGRETQYF.

This clonotype was counted many times. The gene calls are TRBV25-1 and TRBJ2-5, with 7 nucleotides matching TRBD1. The CDR3 contains 12 residues. Trimming at V came to 9 bases and at J to 5 bases, leaving 6 bases not matched to a gene. The V gene's germline CDR1 is MGHDK and CDR2 SYGVNS. CDR3 loop: CASRGGGETQYF. Here the CDR3 DNA reads TGTGCCAGTCGAGGGGGCGGCGAGACCCAGTACTTC.

The chain combines TRBV4-2 with TRBJ2-7; 11 nucleotides agree with TRBD2. CDR3 size: 16 residues. V dropped 4 bases and J dropped 2; count of bases not matched to a gene: 7. The germline CDR1 and CDR2 sequences are LGHNA and YNFKEQ. The CDR3 here is CASSPSGTSGPYEQYF. In DNA, the CDR3 is TGTGCCAGCAGCCCTAGCGGGACTAGCGGCCCCTACGAGCAGTACTTC.

The rearrangement links TRBV2 to TRBJ2-5; TRBD2 matches at 8 bases. The J call may be wrong; the DNA end is better matched by TRBJ2-1. CDR1 SNHLY and CDR2 FYNNEI come from the germline V gene. CDR3 size: 14 residues. CDR3 region: CASMRAGASDEQFF. The CDR3 DNA is TGTGCCAGCATGCGAGCGGGAGCGAGCGATGAGCAGTTCTTC.

This clonotype was picked up many times. The rearrangement links TRBV10-3 to TRBJ1-1, with TRBD1 as a possible D gene (5 bases). Germline-derived CDR1 and CDR2 are ENHRY and SYGVKD. The ends were cut back, 2 bases at V and 1 base at J, with 11 bases in the middle. This CDR3 has 15 amino acids. CDR3 loop: CAISEALRGNTEAFF. CDR3 coding DNA: TGTGCCATCAGTGAGGCTCTAAGGGGGAACACTGAAGCTTTCTTT.